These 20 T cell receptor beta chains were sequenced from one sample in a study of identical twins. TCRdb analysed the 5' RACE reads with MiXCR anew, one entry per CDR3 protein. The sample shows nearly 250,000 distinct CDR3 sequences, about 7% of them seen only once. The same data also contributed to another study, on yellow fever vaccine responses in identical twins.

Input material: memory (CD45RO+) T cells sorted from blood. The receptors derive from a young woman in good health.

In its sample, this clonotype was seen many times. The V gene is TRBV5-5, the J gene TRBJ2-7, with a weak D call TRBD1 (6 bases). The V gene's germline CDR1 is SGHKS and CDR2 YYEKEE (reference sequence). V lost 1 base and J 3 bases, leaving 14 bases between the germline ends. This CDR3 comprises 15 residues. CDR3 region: CASSLKGENFYEQYF. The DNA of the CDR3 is TGTGCCAGCAGCTTGAAGGGGGAAAACTTCTACGAGCAGTACTTC.

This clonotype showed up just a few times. CDR3 bases: TGTGCCAGCAGTTACGGCAGGGACTACATGAACACTGAAGCTTTCTTT. It specifies CASSYGRDYMNTEAFF. The chain uses TRBV6-5 and TRBJ1-1; D is perhaps TRBD1 (5 bases). This CDR3 has 16 amino acids. Deletions cut 2 bases from V and 0 bases from J, with 13 bases between. CDR1 is MNHEY, CDR2 SVGAGI, per germline.

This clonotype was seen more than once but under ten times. The CDR3, as DNA: TGTGCCAGCAGTTTCTATCCTCGGCGGGAGCAGTTCTTC. It codes for CASSFYPRREQFF. The chain is built from TRBV28 and TRBJ2-1; D remains unclear. Germline V gene sequence: CDR1 MDHEN, CDR2 SYDVKM. V lost 3 bases and J 10 bases, leaving 13 bases between the germline ends. The CDR3 is made up of 13 amino acids.

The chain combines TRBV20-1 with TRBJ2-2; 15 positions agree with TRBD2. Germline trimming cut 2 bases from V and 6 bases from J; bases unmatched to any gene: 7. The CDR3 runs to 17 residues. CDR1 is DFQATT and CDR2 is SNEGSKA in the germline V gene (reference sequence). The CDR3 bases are TGCAGTGCTAGACCCCGAGGACTAGCGGGGGGGGCCGGGGAGCTGTTTTTT. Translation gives CSARPRGLAGGAGELFF.

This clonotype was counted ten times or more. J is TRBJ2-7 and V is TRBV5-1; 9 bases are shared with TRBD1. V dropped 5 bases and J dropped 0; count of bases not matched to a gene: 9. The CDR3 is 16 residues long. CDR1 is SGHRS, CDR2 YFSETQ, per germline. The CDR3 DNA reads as TGCGCCAGCAGGCTCAACACAGGGGGCTCCTCCTACGAGCAGTACTTC. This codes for CASRLNTGGSSYEQYF. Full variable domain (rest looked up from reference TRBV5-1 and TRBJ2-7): KAGVTQTPRYLIKTRGQQVTLSCSPISGHRSVSWYQQTPGQGLQFLFEYFSETQRNKGNFPGRFSGRQFSNSRSEMNVSTLELGDSALYLCASRLNTGGSSYEQYFGPGTRLTVT.

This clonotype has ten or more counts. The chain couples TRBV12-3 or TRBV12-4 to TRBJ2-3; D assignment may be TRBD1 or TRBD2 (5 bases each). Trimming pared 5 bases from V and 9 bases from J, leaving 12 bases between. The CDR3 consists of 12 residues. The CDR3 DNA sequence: TGTGCCAGCAGTCCCGTCGGGGACACGCAGTATTTT. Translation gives CASSPVGDTQYF.

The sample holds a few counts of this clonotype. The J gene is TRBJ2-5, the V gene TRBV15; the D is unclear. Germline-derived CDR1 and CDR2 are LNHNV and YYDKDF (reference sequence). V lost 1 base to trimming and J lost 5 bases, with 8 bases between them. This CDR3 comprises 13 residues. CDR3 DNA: TGTGCCACCAGCAGAGGAGTGACGGAGACCCAGTACTTC. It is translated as CATSRGVTETQYF.

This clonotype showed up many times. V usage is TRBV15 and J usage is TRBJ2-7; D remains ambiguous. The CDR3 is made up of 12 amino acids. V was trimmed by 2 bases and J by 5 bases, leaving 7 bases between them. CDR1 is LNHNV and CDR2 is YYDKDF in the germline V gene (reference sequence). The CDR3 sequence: CATSRPDHEQYF. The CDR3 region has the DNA TGTGCCACCAGCAGACCCGATCACGAGCAGTACTTC. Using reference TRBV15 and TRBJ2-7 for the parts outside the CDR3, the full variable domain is DAMVIQNPRYQVTQFGKPVTLSCSQTLNHNVMYWYQQKSSQAPKLLFHYYDKDFNNEADTPDNFQSRRPNTSFCFLDIRSPGLGDTAMYLCATSRPDHEQYFGPGTRLTVT.

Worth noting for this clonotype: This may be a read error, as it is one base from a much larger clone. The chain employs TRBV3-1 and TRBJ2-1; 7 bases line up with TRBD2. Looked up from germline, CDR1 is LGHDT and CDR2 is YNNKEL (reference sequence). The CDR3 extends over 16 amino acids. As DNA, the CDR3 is TGTGCCAGCAGCCAAGTCACAGCGGGAAGGTACATTGAGCAGTTCTTC. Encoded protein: CASSQVTAGRYIEQFF.

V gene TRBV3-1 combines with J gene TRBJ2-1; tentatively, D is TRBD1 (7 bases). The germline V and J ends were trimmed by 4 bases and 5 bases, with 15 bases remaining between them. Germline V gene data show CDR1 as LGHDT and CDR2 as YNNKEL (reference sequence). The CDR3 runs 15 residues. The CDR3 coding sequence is TGTGCCAGCAGCCGCCGGGTCAGGGGGGACAATGAGCAGTTCTTC. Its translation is CASSRRVRGDNEQFF.

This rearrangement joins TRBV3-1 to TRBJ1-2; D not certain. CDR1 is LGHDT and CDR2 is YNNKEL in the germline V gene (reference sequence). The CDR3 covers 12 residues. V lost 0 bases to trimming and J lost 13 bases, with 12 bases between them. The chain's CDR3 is CASSQEGRWSTF. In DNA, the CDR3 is TGTGCCAGCAGCCAAGAGGGGAGGTGGAGCACCTTC. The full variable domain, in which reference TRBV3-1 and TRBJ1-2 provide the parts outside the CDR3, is DTAVSQTPKYLVTQMGNDKSIKCEQNLGHDTMYWYKQDSKKFLKIMFSYNNKELIINETVPNRFSPKSPDKAHLNLHINSLELGDSAVYFCASSQEGRWSTFGSGTRLTVV.

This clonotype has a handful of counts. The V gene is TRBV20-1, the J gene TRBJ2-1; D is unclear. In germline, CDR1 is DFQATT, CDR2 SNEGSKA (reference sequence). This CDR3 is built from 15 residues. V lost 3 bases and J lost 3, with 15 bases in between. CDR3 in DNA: TGCAGTGCTAGCCCTTATGGGGTTAACTACAATGAGCAGTTCTTC. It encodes CSASPYGVNYNEQFF.

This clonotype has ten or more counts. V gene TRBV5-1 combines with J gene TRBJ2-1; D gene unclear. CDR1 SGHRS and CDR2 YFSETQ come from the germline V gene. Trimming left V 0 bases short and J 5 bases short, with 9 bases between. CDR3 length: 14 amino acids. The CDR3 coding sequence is TGCGCCAGCAGCTTGGGCCAGATCGACAATGAGCAGTTCTTC. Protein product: CASSLGQIDNEQFF.

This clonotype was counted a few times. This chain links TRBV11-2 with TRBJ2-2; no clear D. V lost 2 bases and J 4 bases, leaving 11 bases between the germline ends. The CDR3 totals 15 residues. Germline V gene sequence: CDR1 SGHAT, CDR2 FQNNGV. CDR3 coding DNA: TGTGCCAGCAGCTTACGGCTAGGAACCACCGGGGAGCTGTTTTTT. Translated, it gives CASSLRLGTTGELFF. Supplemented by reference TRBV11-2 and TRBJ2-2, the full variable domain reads EAGVAQSPRYKIIEKRQSVAFWCNPISGHATLYWYQQILGQGPKLLIQFQNNGVVDDSQLPKDRFSAERLKGVDSTLKIQPAKLEDSAVYLCASSLRLGTTGELFFGEGSRLTVL.

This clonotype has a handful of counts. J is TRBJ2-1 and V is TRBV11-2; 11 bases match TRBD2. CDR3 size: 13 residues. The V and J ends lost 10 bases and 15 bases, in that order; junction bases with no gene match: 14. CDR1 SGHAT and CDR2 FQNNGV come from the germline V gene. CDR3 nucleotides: TGTGCCACCGTCGAACTAGCGGGAGTAGGGTGGTTCTTC. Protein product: CATVELAGVGWFF.

Here the CDR3 reads CASSSLVTRGNTEAFF. The CDR3 nucleotides read TGTGCCAGCAGCTCGCTCGTCACCAGGGGGAACACTGAAGCTTTCTTT. The V call is TRBV5-6, the J call TRBJ1-1, with TRBD1 as a possible D gene (6 bases). Germline CDR1 and CDR2: SGHDT and YYEEEE. Trimming took 3 bases from V and 1 from J, leaving 16 bases between them. The CDR3 is made up of 16 amino acids.

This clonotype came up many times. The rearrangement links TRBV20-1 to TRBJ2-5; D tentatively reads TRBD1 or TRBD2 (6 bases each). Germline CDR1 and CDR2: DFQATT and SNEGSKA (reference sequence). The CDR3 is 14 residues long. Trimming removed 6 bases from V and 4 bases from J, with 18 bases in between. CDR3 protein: CSARRGQGGETQYF. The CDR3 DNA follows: TGCAGTGCCCGACGGGGGCAGGGTGGAGAGACCCAGTACTTC.

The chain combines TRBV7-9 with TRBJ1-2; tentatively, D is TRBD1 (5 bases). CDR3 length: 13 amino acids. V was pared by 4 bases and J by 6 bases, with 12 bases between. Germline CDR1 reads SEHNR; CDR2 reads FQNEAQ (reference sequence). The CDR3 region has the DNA TGTGCCAGCAGCTCCTCAGGGATGGATGGCTACACCTTC. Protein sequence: CASSSSGMDGYTF.

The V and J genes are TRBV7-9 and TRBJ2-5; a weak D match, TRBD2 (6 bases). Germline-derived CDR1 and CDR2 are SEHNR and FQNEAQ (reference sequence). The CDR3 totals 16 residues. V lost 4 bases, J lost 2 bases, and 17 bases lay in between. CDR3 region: CASSSDAKGRQETQYF. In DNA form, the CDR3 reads TGTGCCAGCAGCTCCGACGCAAAGGGGAGGCAAGAGACCCAGTACTTC.

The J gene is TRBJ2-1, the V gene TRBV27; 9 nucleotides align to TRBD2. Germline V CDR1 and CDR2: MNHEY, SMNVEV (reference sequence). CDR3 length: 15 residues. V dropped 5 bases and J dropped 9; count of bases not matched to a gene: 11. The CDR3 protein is CASSPVREGLGEQFF. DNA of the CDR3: TGTGCCAGCAGTCCAGTGCGGGAGGGCCTTGGTGAGCAGTTCTTC.